Each of the 19 T cell receptor beta chains below was sequenced from the same sample in a study of Ad26.COV2.S vaccination and SARS-CoV-2 variants. TCRdb keeps only in-frame clones here, not all; method: immunoSEQ multiplex PCR. This table holds 410,000 or so clones, more than 80% found once. As for treatment: roughly 20 received Ad26.COV2.S at low or high dose, single or two shots; about 5 received placebo; per-sample allocation not given. Day 63 after the first vaccine or placebo injection was the time point for sampling. The material sequenced was peripheral blood, taken in a trial of Ad26.COV2.S vaccine versus placebo. The receptors here all came from a person between 18 and 65 years old who received the Ad26.COV2.S COVID-19 vaccine or a placebo.

The rearrangement links TRBV29-1 to TRBJ2-7; D ambiguous. CDR3 length equals 13 residues. CDR1 is SQVTM and CDR2 is ANQGSEA in the germline V gene. V was pared by 1 base and J by 3 bases, with 10 bases between. CDR3 nucleotides: TGCAGCGTTGAAGCGGCTAACCGCTACGAGCAGTACTTC. This sequence encodes CSVEAANRYEQYF.

V usage is TRBV5-4 and J usage is TRBJ2-5, with 11 positions matching TRBD2. CDR1 SGHNT and CDR2 YYREEE come from the germline V gene (reference sequence). J was trimmed by 3 bases and V by 4 bases; bases with no gene match: 17. This CDR3 has 19 amino acids. The chain's CDR3 is CASSPTTALAGGGEETQYF. In DNA form, the CDR3 reads TGTGCCAGCAGCCCAACCACGGCCCTAGCGGGAGGTGGGGAAGAGACCCAGTACTTC.

CDR3 protein: CASSGGTGNDVNTEAFF. CDR3 sequence (DNA): TGTGCCAGCAGCGGCGGGACAGGGAACGACGTGAACACTGAAGCTTTCTTT. The chain combines TRBV5-5 with TRBJ1-1, with 9 bases that match TRBD1. With 4 bases clipped from V and 0 bases from J, the junction kept 10 bases outside the gene matches. This CDR3 region has 17 residues. Germline assignment: CDR1 SGHKS and CDR2 YYEKEE (reference sequence).

V is TRBV10-1 and J is TRBJ2-7; 7 nucleotides align to TRBD2. CDR1 WNHNN and CDR2 SYGVQD come from the germline V gene (reference sequence). J lost 2 bases, V lost 0 bases, and 10 bases had no gene match. The CDR3 sequence is 17 residues long. The CDR3 is CASSESKCGRAPYEQYF. DNA of the CDR3: TGCGCCAGCAGTGAGTCGAAGTGTGGGAGGGCCCCCTACGAGCAGTACTTC.

As to this clone: No DNA is shown, since the ends of the CDR3 on it are uncertain; the CDR3 is the one TCRdb lists. The chain joins TRBV2 to TRBJ1-4; no DNA check was done on the table's D call, TRBD1. The CDR3 is 11 amino acids in total, end residues counted. Per the germline V gene, CDR1 is SNHLY and CDR2 is FYNNEI. CDR3 sequence reads: CASILDRQLFF.

The chain recombines TRBV21-1 with TRBJ2-7; the D call TRBD1 from the table was never checked on the DNA. TRBV21-1 is classified as a pseudogene. The CDR3 has 17 amino acids. The CDR3: CASSKARLDRASYEQYF. The DNA for the CDR3 is TGTGCCAGCAGCAAAGCCCGATTGGACAGGGCCTCCTACGAGCAGTACTTC.

The chain combines TRBV15 with TRBJ1-1; D perhaps matches TRBD1 (5 bases). V lost 1 base and J lost 0, with 18 bases in between. The CDR3 is made up of 18 amino acids. Germline CDR1 LNHNV, CDR2 YYDKDF (reference sequence). CDR3 protein: CATSRGSAGRALNTEAFF. The CDR3 nucleotides are TGTGCCACCAGCAGAGGATCGGCAGGGAGGGCTCTGAACACTGAAGCTTTCTTT.

V gene TRBV30 combines with J gene TRBJ2-5; the match to TRBD2 covers 8 bases. The V gene end was trimmed by 0 bases and the J gene end by 1 base; junction bases not matched to a gene: 7. The CDR3 is 16 amino acids. Germline CDR1 reads GTSNPN; CDR2 reads SVGIG (reference sequence). The CDR3 region is CAWSVGLAGSQETQYF. The CDR3 nucleotides read TGTGCCTGGAGTGTAGGGTTAGCGGGGTCCCAAGAGACCCAGTACTTC.

The V gene is TRBV10-3, the J gene TRBJ1-1, with TRBD1 as a possible D gene (5 bases). Deletions cut 3 bases from V and 3 bases from J, with 11 bases between. The germline V gene encodes CDR1 ENHRY and CDR2 SYGVKD. The CDR3 runs 14 residues. CDR3 in DNA: TGTGCCATCAGTGACTCTGCGGGGGACACTGAAGCTTTCTTT. Protein sequence: CAISDSAGDTEAFF.

In its sample, this clone was seen once. The rearrangement links TRBV19 to TRBJ2-1, with TRBD1 matching 12 bases. V was pared by 4 bases and J by 0 bases, with 10 bases of the junction left unmatched. The CDR3 runs to 19 residues. Germline assignment: CDR1 LNHDA and CDR2 SQIVND (reference sequence). CDR3 in amino acids: CASSTGQGAIPSSYNEQFF. The CDR3 DNA reads TGTGCCAGTAGTACGGGACAGGGGGCCATTCCAAGCTCCTACAATGAGCAGTTCTTC.

This CDR3 is CASSLAKNTGELFF. The CDR3 coding sequence is TGTGCCAGCAGCTTAGCGAAGAACACCGGGGAGCTGTTTTTT. The rearrangement uses TRBV7-2 and TRBJ2-2; D ambiguous. The length of the CDR3 is 14 residues. From germline, CDR1 is SGHTA and CDR2 FQGNSA. V gave up 0 bases and J gave up 1 base, with 3 bases separating them.

This clone was observed once. The rearrangement uses TRBV6-2 or TRBV6-3 and TRBJ2-3, with 7 bases lining up with TRBD2. The CDR3 runs 14 residues. Unmatched junction bases numbered 10, after V lost 6 bases and J lost 7 bases. The germline gives CDR1 MNHEY, CDR2 SVGEGT. CDR3 bases: TGTGCCAGCAGCCTAAGCGGGATTCTACATACGCAGTATTTT. Translation: CASSLSGILHTQYF.

This clone was picked up one time. The V call is TRBV12-2, the J call TRBJ1-1; TRBD1 is the table's D call and was not checked against the DNA. TRBV12-2 constitutes a pseudogene. This CDR3 has 15 residues. CDR3 loop: CASRKPDRHPTEAFF. The CDR3 DNA reads TGTGCAAGTCGCAAACCCGACAGACACCCAACTGAAGCTTTCTTT.

In this sample, this clone turned up once. This chain uses TRBV7-3 with TRBJ2-7; D may be TRBD1 (7 bases). Germline V CDR1 and CDR2: SGHTA, FQGTGA. Between the trimmed V and J ends, which lost 5 bases and 4 bases, there was a span of 18 bases. CDR3 size: 15 residues. CDR3 sequence: CASSPGTQGGYEQYF. CDR3 DNA: TGTGCCAGCAGCCCAGGCACCCAGGGGGGATACGAGCAGTACTTC.

The chain carries TRBV2 and TRBJ1-4; no reliable D call. The length of the CDR3 is 13 residues. Germline CDR1 and CDR2: SNHLY and FYNNEI. Between the trimmed V and J ends, which lost 3 bases and 4 bases, there was a span of 6 bases. The CDR3 nucleotides are TGTGCCAGCAGTGACTCGGGTAATGAAAAACTGTTTTTT. Its translation is CASSDSGNEKLFF.

This chain joins TRBV4-3 and TRBJ2-3; 8 bases are a match to TRBD2. Germline CDR1 reads LGHNA; CDR2 reads YSLEER. The CDR3 consists of 15 residues. The trim removed 0 bases at V and 1 base at J, leaving 0 bases unmatched. CDR3: CASSQETSGTDTQYF. The DNA of the CDR3 is TGCGCCAGCAGCCAAGAGACTAGCGGCACAGATACGCAGTATTTT.

The rearrangement joins TRBV7-2 to TRBJ2-3, with D possibly being TRBD1 or TRBD2 (5 bases each). The V and J ends lost 2 bases and 5 bases respectively, with 11 bases between them. The CDR3 runs 14 residues. The V gene's germline CDR1 is SGHTA and CDR2 FQGNSA. The CDR3 here is CASSLTWDRDTQYF. CDR3 in DNA: TGTGCCAGCAGCTTAACCTGGGACCGAGATACGCAGTATTTT.

V usage is TRBV24-1 and J usage is TRBJ1-2; D call uncertain. V lost 6 bases and J lost 6, with 13 bases in between. The CDR3 has 13 amino acids. From germline, CDR1 is KGHDR and CDR2 SFDVKD. The CDR3 coding sequence is TGTGCCACCAGTAACGGACTGAAAAATGGCTACACCTTC. It encodes CATSNGLKNGYTF.

This clone was observed once. The rearrangement links TRBV5-4 to TRBJ1-1; D unresolved. Germline CDR1 SGHNT, CDR2 YYREEE (reference sequence). Trimming took off 4 bases at V and 0 bases at J, with 7 bases between the two ends. The CDR3 runs to 13 residues. The chain's CDR3 is CASSDGMNTEAFF. CDR3 DNA sequence: TGTGCCAGCAGCGACGGCATGAACACTGAAGCTTTCTTT.